A selection of T cell receptor beta chains follows, all from one sample in a study of T cells in localized non-small cell lung cancer. Only in-frame clones appear in the TCRdb table, and some are missing; sequencing was by immunoSEQ multiplex PCR. The table has 25,000 to 35,000 clones, nearly 90% seen once. The sample in question was peripheral blood mononuclear cells, obtained before any cancer treatment. These receptors came from a woman aged 40 to 75 with stage III lung adenocarcinoma. Both conserved end residues are part of each CDR3. The size of a clone is reported for some rows only, either as once, few or many, or as a class for expanded clones.

clone_size,v_call,j_call,cdr3_aa
once,TRBV5-5,TRBJ1-5,CASSLAGLSNQPQHF
NA,TRBV5-1,NA,CASMPGQEFYEQYF
once,TRBV30,TRBJ2-5,CAWSPLQETQYF
NA,TRBV9,TRBJ1-5,CASSVAGGTQPQHF
NA,TRBV6-1,TRBJ2-6,CASSEQGASLSGANVLTF
NA,TRBV7-9,TRBJ2-1,CASSLGLAGDEQFF
few,TRBV7-9,TRBJ1-1,CASSLEMNTEAFF
NA,TRBV7-2,TRBJ2-3,CASSLGSRTQYF
NA,TRBV6-6,TRBJ1-4,CASTYSPGATNEKLFF
NA,TRBV5-4,TRBJ2-5,CASSLGQGYQETQYF
NA,TRBV7-8,TRBJ2-5,CASSFRVLETQYF
NA,TRBV2,TRBJ2-5,CASTTDTAPQETQYF
NA,TRBV5-1,TRBJ2-7,CASSSGGGRWDEQYF
NA,TRBV4-2,TRBJ2-5,CASSPRQGSETQYF
NA,TRBV28,TRBJ2-7,CASSYPDGGPTYEQYF
NA,TRBV27,TRBJ1-4,CASTPTGTLNEKLFF
NA,TRBV7-2,TRBJ1-5,CASSVGQSQPQHF
NA,TRBV7-3,TRBJ2-3,CASSLGVKGADTQYF
NA,TRBV9,TRBJ2-3,CASSSLQLAGDTQYF
NA,TRBV27,TRBJ2-7,CASSSYRGGPLYEQYF
NA,TRBV5-4,TRBJ2-3,CASSLGGGADMDTQYF
NA,TRBV10-3,TRBJ1-1,CAISEGQGAAFF
NA,TRBV5-4,TRBJ1-1,CASSLAGRNTEAFF
NA,TRBV18,TRBJ2-4,CASSPPGQGRAKNIQYF
once,TRBV30,TRBJ2-5,CAWTIGTRAYQETQYF
NA,TRBV9,TRBJ1-1,CASSGGRGTEAFF
NA,TRBV7-3,TRBJ1-2,CASSLRAREGFNYGYTF
NA,TRBV5-4,TRBJ1-1,CASSTTGAGAFF
NA,TRBV4-2,TRBJ2-5,CASSAVGGEETQYF
NA,TRBV29-1,TRBJ2-3,CSVVPGTDTQYF
NA,TRBV7-2,TRBJ2-7,CASSTTGTGFREQYF
NA,TRBV5-1,TRBJ2-3,CASSSTGSTSTDTQYF
NA,TRBV2,TRBJ1-4,CASRPLQGLGEKLFF
NA,TRBV10-3,TRBJ1-1,CAISPRGSGRTEAFF
NA,TRBV9,TRBJ1-5,CASSVAPTSVNQPQHF
NA,TRBV28,TRBJ2-7,CASTSRGPRTYEQYF
NA,TRBV30,TRBJ2-1,CAWSRGGPYNEQFF
NA,TRBV7-2,TRBJ2-7,CASSSLRAGDYEQYF
NA,TRBV5-4,TRBJ2-2,CASSSGTSGSTGELFF
once,TRBV27,TRBJ1-1,CASSPGDRGISEAFF
NA,TRBV4-3,TRBJ1-5,CASSPRWGGNQPQHF
NA,TRBV30,TRBJ2-3,CAWGTTTDTQYF
NA,TRBV18,TRBJ2-1,CASSPTSPGGPYNEQFF
NA,TRBV27,TRBJ2-1,CASSLKVALGPLPHNEQFF
NA,TRBV7-3,TRBJ2-3,CASSLILGRLSTDTQYF
NA,TRBV11-3,TRBJ2-7,CASSARTGTEGHEQYF
NA,TRBV10-3,TRBJ2-7,CAIRVEGIHEQYF
once,TRBV6-6,TRBJ1-2,CASSYRSKGYTF
NA,TRBV7-2,TRBJ2-5,CASSLLRSETQYF
NA,TRBV5-1,TRBJ2-3,CASSFLTGLTNTQYF
NA,TRBV27,TRBJ1-5,CASSLTFRLTGGHQPQHF